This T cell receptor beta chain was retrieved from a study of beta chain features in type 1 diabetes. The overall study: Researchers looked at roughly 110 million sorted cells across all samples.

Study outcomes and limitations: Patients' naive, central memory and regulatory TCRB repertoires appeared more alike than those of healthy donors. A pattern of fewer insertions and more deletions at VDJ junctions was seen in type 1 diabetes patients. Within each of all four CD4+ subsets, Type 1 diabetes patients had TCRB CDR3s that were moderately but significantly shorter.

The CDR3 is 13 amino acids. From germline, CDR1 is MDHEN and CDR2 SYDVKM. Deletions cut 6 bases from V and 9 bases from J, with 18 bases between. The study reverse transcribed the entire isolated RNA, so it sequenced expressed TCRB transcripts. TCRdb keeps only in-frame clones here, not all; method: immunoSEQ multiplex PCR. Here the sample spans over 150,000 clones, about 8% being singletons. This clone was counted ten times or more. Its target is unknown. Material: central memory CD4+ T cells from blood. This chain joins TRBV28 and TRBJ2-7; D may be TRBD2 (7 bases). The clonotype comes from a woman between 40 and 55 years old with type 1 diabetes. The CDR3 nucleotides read TGTGCCAGCAGATTACAGGGTTGGGAGGGGCAGTACTTC. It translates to CASRLQGWEGQYF.